Listed below are T cell receptor beta chains from one sample, sequenced in a study of blood T cell repertoires in COVID-19. Clones were read by immunoSEQ multiplex PCR, and TCRdb kept only the in-frame ones, dropping some. The table records around 400,000 clones, roughly 86% of them present only once. The material sequenced was peripheral blood. The source of these receptors is a woman in her twenties or thirties with COVID-19, enrolled during active disease. Both conserved end residues are trimmed from each CDR3. Some rows mark clone size as missing; the rest say once, few, many or name a class of expanded clone.

cdr3_aa j_call clone_size v_call
ASSLGRVTYNEQF TRBJ2-1 few TRBV5-8
AWEAGSNYGYT TRBJ1-2 NA TRBV30
ASTPLARTGELF TRBJ2-2 NA TRBV5-6
ASSLRAGRGYT TRBJ1-2 NA TRBV7-2
ASSIADNEQF TRBJ2-1 NA TRBV19
ASSEASGNGGNEQF TRBJ2-1 medium-sized TRBV6-1
ASSDAGRTDTQY TRBJ2-3 NA TRBV10-1
ASSLRTSSNEQF TRBJ2-1 NA TRBV27
ASSLRGIPYNSPLH TRBJ1-6 NA TRBV27
ASSLEREDTDTQY TRBJ2-3 NA TRBV5-1
ASSYYTYEQY TRBJ2-7 few TRBV12-3/TRBV12-4
ASSLGTRNEQF TRBJ2-1 NA TRBV12-3/TRBV12-4
ASRLGSGRTYEQY TRBJ2-7 NA TRBV2
ASSVIPAGELF TRBJ2-2 NA TRBV9
AVRMNTEAF TRBJ1-1 NA TRBV2
ASSFWTGRYGYT TRBJ1-2 NA TRBV28
ASSLRVSGRARETQY TRBJ2-5 NA TRBV11-2